The entry below describes one TCR beta chain. Germline V gene data show CDR1 as GTSNPN and CDR2 as SVGIG (reference sequence). The CDR3 consists of 13 residues. The V and J ends lost 0 bases and 6 bases respectively, with 8 bases between them. This sample is drawn from a study of blood T cell repertoires in COVID-19. Study at large: Collection of acute and convalescent COVID-19 samples took place in the United States, Italy and Spain. T cells, B-cell-depleted T cells, or PBMCs provided the cDNA or gDNA that served as material.

In the original processing: Amplifying reference gene primers gave estimates of nucleated cell counts. TCRdb's copy holds only in-frame clones and misses some; the assay was immunoSEQ multiplex PCR. V, J and clone size are those of that table, while D and trimming were read from the DNA. Of about 64,000 clones listed, around 80% are singletons. This receptor was identified in an elderly man with acute or convalescent COVID-19. Specimen: peripheral blood. The gene calls are TRBV30 and TRBJ2-2; D uncertain. The CDR3 protein is CAWSVRAAGELFF. The CDR3 DNA reads TGTGCCTGGAGTGTACGTGCAGCCGGGGAGCTGTTTTTT.